The clone carrying this T cell receptor (beta chain) was picked up one time. The data are from a study of CD8 T cells in Susac syndrome. The CDR3 length is 16 residues. J was trimmed by 4 bases and V by 6 bases; bases with no gene match: 10. With random hexamers, about 0.45 to 1 ug RNA was reverse transcribed. Each CDR3 protein gets one entry after TCRdb re-called the immunoSEQ multiplex PCR reads with MiXCR. The table shows some 400,000 distinct CDR3 sequences, with about 85% occurring only once. Both CD4+ and CD8+ T cells were negatively isolated, and TEMRA cells underwent FACS enrichment. The V and J genes are TRBV12-3 or TRBV12-4 and TRBJ2-3, with 10 bases identical to TRBD1. The TCR sequence derives from a human donor with multiple sclerosis. The sequencing sample was made of CD8+ T cells from PBMCs. Here the CDR3 DNA reads TGTGCCAGCAGGAGAACCGGGACAGGGGTTTCAGATACGCAGTATTTT. This codes for CASRRTGTGVSDTQYF.